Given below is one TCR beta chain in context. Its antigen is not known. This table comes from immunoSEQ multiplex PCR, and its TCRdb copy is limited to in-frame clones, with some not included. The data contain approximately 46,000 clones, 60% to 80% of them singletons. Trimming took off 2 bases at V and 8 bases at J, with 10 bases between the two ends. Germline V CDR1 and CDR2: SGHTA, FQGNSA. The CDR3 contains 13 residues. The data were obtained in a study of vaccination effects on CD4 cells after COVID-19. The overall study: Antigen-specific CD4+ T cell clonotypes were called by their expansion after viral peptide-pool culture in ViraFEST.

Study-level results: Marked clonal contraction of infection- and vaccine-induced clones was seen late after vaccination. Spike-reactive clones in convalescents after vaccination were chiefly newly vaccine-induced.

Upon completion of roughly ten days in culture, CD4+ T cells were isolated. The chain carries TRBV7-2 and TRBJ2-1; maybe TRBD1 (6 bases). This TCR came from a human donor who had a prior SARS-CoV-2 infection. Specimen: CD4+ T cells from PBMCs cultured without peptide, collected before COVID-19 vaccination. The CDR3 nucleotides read TGTGCCAGCAGCTTACAGGGGAACGATGAGCAGTTCTTC. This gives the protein CASSLQGNDEQFF.